This passage covers 20 T cell receptor beta chains from one sample sequenced in a study of blood T cell repertoires in COVID-19. Some clones are missing from TCRdb's copy, which holds only in-frame ones; the method was immunoSEQ multiplex PCR. The data contain approximately 97,000 clones, roughly 86% of them singletons. Input material: peripheral blood. All receptors derive from a human donor in a cohort sampled during active COVID-19.

The genes are TRBV15 and TRBJ2-7; 8 bases match TRBD1. The CDR3 contains 16 residues. Trimming cost V 3 bases and J 0 bases; bases outside gene matches: 7. CDR1 and CDR2 from the germline V gene are LNHNV and YYDKDF (reference sequence). The CDR3 is CATSRPGTGSSYEQYF. In nucleotides, the CDR3 is TGTGCCACCAGCAGGCCCGGGACAGGAAGCTCCTACGAGCAGTACTTC.

This chain uses TRBV11-1 with TRBJ2-1; TRBD2 matches 7 bases. The CDR3 covers 15 residues. Germline assignment: CDR1 SGHAT and CDR2 FQDESV (reference sequence). V lost 1 base to trimming and J lost 8 bases; unmatched junction nucleotides: 8. Written as DNA, the CDR3 is TGTGCCAGCAGCTTAGTTGCCGGGAGGATCTATGAGCAGTTCTTC. Protein product: CASSLVAGRIYEQFF.

This chain uses TRBV5-8 with TRBJ2-3, with TRBD2 identical over 7 bases. The germline V gene has CDR1 SGHTS and CDR2 YDEGEE. V shed 4 bases, J shed 2 bases, and the junction held 10 bases outside the gene matches. The CDR3 sequence is 16 residues long. CDR3 region: CASSRLGLGATDTQYF. DNA of the CDR3: TGTGCCAGCAGCCGGCTTGGACTAGGGGCCACAGATACGCAGTATTTT.

The chain uses TRBV7-8 and TRBJ1-2; 12 bases align to TRBD1. Germline lookup yields CDR1 SGHVS and CDR2 FQNEAQ. This CDR3 region has 16 residues. After removal of 0 bases from V and 6 bases from J, the junction contained 5 bases not matched to a gene. DNA of the CDR3: TGTGCCAGCAGCTTAGCCGGGACAGGGGGCGCGGATGGCTACACCTTC. Its protein product is CASSLAGTGGADGYTF.

V usage is TRBV29-1 and J usage is TRBJ1-1; 10 bases map to TRBD1. V was clipped by 7 bases and J by 6 bases; unmatched bases: 11. The germline V gene has CDR1 SQVTM and CDR2 ANQGSEA. The CDR3 has 14 residues. CDR3 nucleotide sequence: TGCAGCGCTCCTCGAGGACAGGGGGTTCCTGAAGCTTTCTTT. Residues: CSAPRGQGVPEAFF.

The chain links TRBV9 to TRBJ2-1, with 10 positions matching TRBD2. CDR1 SGDLS and CDR2 YYNGEE come from the germline V gene. Trimming at V came to 4 bases and at J to 6 bases, leaving 4 bases not matched to a gene. The CDR3 runs to 14 residues. CDR3: CASSLLAGGNEQFF. Written as DNA, the CDR3 is TGTGCCAGCAGCCTTTTAGCGGGAGGCAATGAGCAGTTCTTC. Based on the CDR3 plus reference TRBV9 and TRBJ2-1, the full variable domain is DSGVTQTPKHLITATGQRVTLRCSPRSGDLSVYWYQQSLDQGLQFLIQYYNGEERAKGNILERFSAQQFPDLHSELNLSSLELGDSALYFCASSLLAGGNEQFFGPGTRLTVL.

The rearrangement joins TRBV19 to TRBJ1-6, with D maybe TRBD1 (5 bases). CDR1 LNHDA and CDR2 SQIVND come from the germline V gene (reference sequence). CDR3 length equals 13 residues. Trimming shortened V by 4 bases and J by 7 bases, and 8 bases separated the two germline ends. The DNA for the CDR3 is TGTGCCAGTAGTAGCTCAGGGAATTCACCCCTCCACTTT. This translates into CASSSSGNSPLHF.

The chain employs TRBV25-1 and TRBJ2-3; 7 bases agree with TRBD1. Germline trimming cut 4 bases from V and 7 bases from J; bases unmatched to any gene: 11. Germline lookup yields CDR1 MGHDK and CDR2 SYGVNS. The CDR3 consists of 15 residues. As DNA, the CDR3 is TGTGCCAGCAGTGCCCGACAGGGTGGGCTCAATACGCAGTATTTT. Amino acids: CASSARQGGLNTQYF.

The chain has TRBV19 and TRBJ1-5; no firm D call. The CDR3 runs 14 residues. The germline V and J ends were trimmed by 7 bases and 5 bases, with 15 bases remaining between them. Germline V lookup: CDR1 LNHDA, CDR2 SQIVND (reference sequence). The DNA of the CDR3 is TGTGCCAGTATCGCGAGGGAGTGGGATCAGCCCCAGCATTTT. It yields the protein CASIAREWDQPQHF.

The chain couples TRBV9 to TRBJ2-2, with 10 positions matching TRBD2. Unmatched junction bases numbered 8, after V lost 0 bases and J lost 6 bases. The CDR3 covers 17 residues. The germline V gene encodes CDR1 SGDLS and CDR2 YYNGEE. The CDR3 DNA sequence: TGTGCCAGCAGCGTAGCTAGCGGGGGAAAGTTATCCGGGGAGCTGTTTTTT. Protein sequence: CASSVASGGKLSGELFF.

This sequence joins TRBV6-2 or TRBV6-3 and TRBJ1-1; 9 bases align to TRBD1. V dropped 4 bases and J dropped 5; count of bases not matched to a gene: 5. Germline V gene sequence: CDR1 MNHEY, CDR2 SVGEGT. The CDR3 is 14 amino acids. In DNA form, the CDR3 reads TGTGCCAGCAGTTTGACAGGGGGTAGAACTGAAGCTTTCTTT. Translated: CASSLTGGRTEAFF.

The chain uses TRBV3-1 (or the pseudogene TRBV3-2) and TRBJ2-3; D remains ambiguous. This CDR3 comprises 13 residues. Germline values: CDR1 LGHDT, CDR2 YNNKEL (reference sequence). Between the trimmed V and J ends, which lost 1 base and 0 bases, there was a span of 2 bases. The CDR3 spells CASSQASTDTQYF. CDR3 DNA: TGTGCCAGCAGCCAAGCTAGCACAGATACGCAGTATTTT.

This clone was recorded only once. The chain joins TRBV4-1 to TRBJ2-3, with TRBD2 as a possible D gene (6 bases). The CDR3 extends over 17 amino acids. The germline gives CDR1 MGHRA, CDR2 YSYEKL. V dropped 0 bases and J dropped 2 bases, with 15 bases sitting between them. The CDR3: CASSQDFRETITDTQYF. The DNA of the CDR3 is TGCGCCAGCAGCCAAGATTTCCGGGAGACCATCACAGATACGCAGTATTTT.

The V and J genes are TRBV3-1 (or the pseudogene TRBV3-2) and TRBJ2-5; 8 nucleotides align to TRBD2. CDR3 length: 15 amino acids. Germline trimming cut 5 bases from V and 5 bases from J; bases unmatched to any gene: 10. The germline gives CDR1 LGHDT, CDR2 YNNKEL (reference sequence). The CDR3 DNA is TGTGCCAGCAGCTCCACGGGGGGGCCTGCGGAGACCCAGTACTTC. Amino acid sequence: CASSSTGGPAETQYF.

This chain uses TRBV12-1 with TRBJ2-7; the table assigns TRBD2, which was not confirmed against the DNA. TRBV12-1 is classified as a pseudogene. The CDR3 is made up of 9 amino acids. CDR3 region: CASRREQYF. In nucleotides, the CDR3 is TGTGCCAGCAGGCGCGAGCAGTACTTC.

This sequence joins TRBV2 and TRBJ2-1; the match to TRBD1 covers 7 bases. The germline V gene encodes CDR1 SNHLY and CDR2 FYNNEI. V was clipped by 8 bases and J by 3 bases; unmatched bases: 13. The CDR3 is 16 amino acids. The CDR3 reads CASASLDRPFYNEQFF. CDR3 coding DNA: TGTGCCAGCGCTAGCCTGGACAGGCCATTCTACAATGAGCAGTTCTTC.

This clone occurred once. The chain links TRBV11-2 to TRBJ1-4; possibly TRBD1 for D (5 bases). In germline, CDR1 is SGHAT, CDR2 FQNNGV. This CDR3 has 14 amino acids. V dropped 4 bases and J dropped 1 base, with 7 bases sitting between them. For the CDR3, the DNA is TGTGCCAGCAGCTGGGGGGGAACTAATGAAAAACTGTTTTTT. This translates into CASSWGGTNEKLFF. Full variable domain (remainder filled in from reference TRBV11-2 and TRBJ1-4): EAGVAQSPRYKIIEKRQSVAFWCNPISGHATLYWYQQILGQGPKLLIQFQNNGVVDDSQLPKDRFSAERLKGVDSTLKIQPAKLEDSAVYLCASSWGGTNEKLFFGSGTQLSVL.

The chain is built from TRBV27 and TRBJ2-3; 7 positions agree with TRBD1. Germline assignment: CDR1 MNHEY and CDR2 SMNVEV (reference sequence). V lost 6 bases, J lost 5 bases, and 11 bases stayed unmatched. CDR3 length equals 15 residues. The CDR3 region has the DNA TGTGCCAGCAGCTCCGACAGGGTCAGGAAAGATACGCAGTATTTT. The encoded protein is CASSSDRVRKDTQYF.

This chain uses TRBV13 with TRBJ1-1; D uncertain. V was trimmed by 2 bases and J by 0 bases, leaving 10 bases between them. CDR3 size: 15 residues. The germline V gene encodes CDR1 PRHDT and CDR2 FYEKMQ (reference sequence). The DNA of the CDR3 is TGTGCCAGCAGCTTATCGGGGAGAATGAACACTGAAGCTTTCTTT. It is translated as CASSLSGRMNTEAFF.

The genes are TRBV19 and TRBJ1-2; D is undetermined. The CDR3 totals 14 residues. V gave up 3 bases and J gave up 3 bases, with 11 bases separating them. Per germline, CDR1 LNHDA and CDR2 SQIVND (reference sequence). CDR3 in amino acids: CASSMEPWDYGYTF. The CDR3 nucleotides read TGTGCCAGTAGTATGGAGCCCTGGGACTATGGCTACACCTTC.